This T cell receptor beta chain was obtained from a study of shared clonotypes between healthy human individuals (dated by TCRdb to the early 2020s). Turning to the overall study: Three men and two women, aged 18 to 49 years, made up the cohort. For each donor, three plates each were used for CD4 naive and CD4 memory, two plates were used for CD8 naive, and one plate was used for CD8 memory. Each donor's leukapheresis produced roughly between roughly 0.85 and 9 billion PBMCs. Different laboratories and diverse techniques were used to prepare libraries and sequence TCR repertoires, to increase sequencing depth and limit assay-specific biases. The study deeply sequenced blood TCR repertoires of about five healthy adults to estimate repertoire size and the extent of clonotype sharing between individuals.

Concerning this clone: This clone's antigen is unknown. Per-nucleotide qualities are absent, and no much larger clonotype sits a single base away.

Study-level results and caveats: Incomplete sequencing was indicated by rarefaction of sorted-subset datasets, despite the large sequencing depth. Pairwise subsampling led to the expectation that sequencing depth would affect the degree of clonotype sharing among donors. The genetic and exposure-history diversity represented was limited by the small number of donors. Larger estimated clonotype richness was generally found for naive subsets than for memory subsets. Compared with non-shared clonotypes, the clonotypes found in all four sorted-subset donors had higher generation probabilities. Sampling was restricted to blood, and TCR repertoires in tissues likely differ from the TCR repertoires found in blood. When a few donors were compared, the shared fraction of clonotypes was about 5.2% for naive CD4, over 3% for naive CD8, 2% to 2.5% for memory CD4, and 0.35% to 0.4% for memory CD8.

CD8 naive samples were CD45RO-negative cells positively selected for CCR7, giving a CD45RA+CCR7+ population that excluded TemRA cells. The donors were healthy, HIV-negative adults who had no recently reported acute infections or vaccinations. Every donor was a Caucasian adult residing in Nashville, Tennessee, USA. After blood collection by leukapheresis, PBMCs were isolated using Ficoll-Histopaque density gradient centrifugation and then cryopreserved in the vapor phase of liquid nitrogen. Purity and quantity of every magnetically sorted T cell population were checked by analytical flow cytometry. From each sorted fraction, genomic DNA was isolated and quantified by UV absorbance on a Nanodrop 2000c. Using the deep immunoSEQ assay, TCR CDR3 regions were amplified from genomic DNA by multiplex PCR. Genomic DNA extracted from each cell subset was distributed evenly over all wells of several immunoSEQ 96-well plates, and each plate served as one replicate. For sorted subsets, each replicate PCR was loaded with 200 ng genomic DNA, equivalent to 30,000 to 35,000 T cell genomes. The purified libraries were quantified using a Qubit 3.0 fluorometer, sized with a Bioanalyzer 2100, and then quantified again using the KAPA Library Quantification kit. A separate single-read 150-cycle Illumina NextSeq 550 flow cell was used to sequence each immunoSEQ 96-well plate. From the authors' description of their analysis: Because the immunoSEQ output held only junctional sequences and lacked quality scores, the filtering could not match the filtering applied to full-length reads. Sequences were annotated with PyIR, a Python wrapper for IgBLAST v1.9, using IMGT germline references to assign V/J genes and CDR3. Any read was removed if the V/J assignment was weak (E-value above 1e-6), the CDR3 was missing, or the read contained stop codons, out-of-frame junctions, or ambiguous translated residues. V3J clonotypes were defined by identical inferred V gene, J gene, and CDR3 amino acid sequence. Percentage overlap between repertoires was computed as shared unique clonotypes divided by the size of the smaller repertoire. Richness of each repertoire was evaluated using RTK rarefaction, the Chao1 estimator, and Recon v2.1 estimates of unobserved clonotypes. OLGA was used to compute generation probabilities for all TCRbeta clonotypes that the gDNA method yielded from a few donors. Here the immuneACCESS table is served through TCRdb, limited to in-frame sequences with V and J called. Missing clones are a known gap in these copies; in checked studies unresolved V genes cover under half, and the rest lacks a known reason. V and J calls and clone size are those listed in that table; D and trimming were worked out from the DNA. The sample yields 750,000 to 1,000,000 clones; roughly 92% were counted once. The top ten hold approximately 25% of the sample.

Relative to germline, V is missing 4 bases and J is missing 5 bases, with 8 bases of the junction outside any gene match. CDR1 and CDR2 (PRHDT, FYEKMQ) derive from the germline V gene (reference sequence). From cysteine to phenylalanine, the CDR3 is 16 amino acids long. Only the CDR3 region is kept as DNA, spanning 48 bases read in frame from base 1. The chain couples TRBV13 to TRBJ2-7; 13 middle bases align to TRBD2. This clonotype was sampled from a man younger than 45 in good health. Sequencing input: naive CD8+ T cells sorted from blood. Interpreted using the paper, the cell subset or site label stands for: CD45RA+CCR7+. The nucleotides read TGTGCCAGCAGCTCCGCCGGGACTAGCGGGAATGACGAGCAGTACTTC. It is translated as CASSSAGTSGNDEQYF.